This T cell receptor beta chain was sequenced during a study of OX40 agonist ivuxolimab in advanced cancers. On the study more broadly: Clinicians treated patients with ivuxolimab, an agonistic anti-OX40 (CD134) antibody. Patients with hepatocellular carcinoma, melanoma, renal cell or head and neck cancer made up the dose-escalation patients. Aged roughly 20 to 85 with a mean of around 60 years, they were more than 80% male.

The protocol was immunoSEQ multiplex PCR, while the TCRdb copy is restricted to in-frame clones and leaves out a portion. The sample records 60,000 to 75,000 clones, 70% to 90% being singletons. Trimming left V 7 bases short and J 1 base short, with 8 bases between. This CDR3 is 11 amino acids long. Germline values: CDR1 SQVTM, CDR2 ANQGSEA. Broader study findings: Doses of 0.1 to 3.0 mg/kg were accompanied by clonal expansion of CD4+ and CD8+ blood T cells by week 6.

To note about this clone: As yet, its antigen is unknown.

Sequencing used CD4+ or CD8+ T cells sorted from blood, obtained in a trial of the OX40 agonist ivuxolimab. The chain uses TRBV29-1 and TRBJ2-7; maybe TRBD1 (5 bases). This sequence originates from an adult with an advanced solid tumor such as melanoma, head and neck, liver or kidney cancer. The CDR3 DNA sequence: TGCAGCGCCACAGGTTCCTACGAGCAGTACTTC. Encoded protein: CSATGSYEQYF.